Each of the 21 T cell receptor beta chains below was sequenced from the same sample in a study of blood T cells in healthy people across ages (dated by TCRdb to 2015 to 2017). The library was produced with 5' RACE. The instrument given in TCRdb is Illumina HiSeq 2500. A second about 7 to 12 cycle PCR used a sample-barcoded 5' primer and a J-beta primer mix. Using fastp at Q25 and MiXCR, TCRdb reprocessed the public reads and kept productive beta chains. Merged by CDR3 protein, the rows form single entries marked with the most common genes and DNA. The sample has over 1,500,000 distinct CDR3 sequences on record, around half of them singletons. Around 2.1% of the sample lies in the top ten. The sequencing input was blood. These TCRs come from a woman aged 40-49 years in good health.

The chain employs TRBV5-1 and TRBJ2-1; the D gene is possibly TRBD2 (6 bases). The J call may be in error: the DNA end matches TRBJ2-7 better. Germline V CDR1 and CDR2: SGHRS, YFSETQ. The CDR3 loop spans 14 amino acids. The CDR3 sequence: CASSLIAAYNEQYF. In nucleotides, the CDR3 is TGCGCCAGCAGCTTGATAGCGGCCTACAATGAGCAGTACTTC.

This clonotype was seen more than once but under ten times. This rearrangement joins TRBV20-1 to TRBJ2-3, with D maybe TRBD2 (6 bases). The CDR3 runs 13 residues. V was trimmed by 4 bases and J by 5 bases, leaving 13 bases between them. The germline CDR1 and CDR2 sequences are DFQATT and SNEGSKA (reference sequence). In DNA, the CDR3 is TGCAGTGCTAACCGGGACTCCAAAGATACGCAGTATTTT. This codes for CSANRDSKDTQYF.

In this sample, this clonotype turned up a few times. In DNA, the CDR3 is TGTGCCAGCAGTCCGATACGGACAGGGGATGGTATCGGAGATACGCAGTATTTT. Translated: CASSPIRTGDGIGDTQYF. V and J are TRBV27 and TRBJ2-3; 9 bases line up with TRBD1. The V and J ends lost 5 bases and 5 bases, in that order; junction bases with no gene match: 17. The germline V gene encodes CDR1 MNHEY and CDR2 SMNVEV (reference sequence). The CDR3 sequence is 18 residues long.

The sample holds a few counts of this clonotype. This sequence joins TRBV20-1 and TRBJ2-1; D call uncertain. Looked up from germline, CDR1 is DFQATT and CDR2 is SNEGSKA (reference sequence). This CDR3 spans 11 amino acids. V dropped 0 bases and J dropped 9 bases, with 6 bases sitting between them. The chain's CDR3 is CSARDWGEQFF. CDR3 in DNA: TGCAGTGCTAGAGATTGGGGTGAGCAGTTCTTC.

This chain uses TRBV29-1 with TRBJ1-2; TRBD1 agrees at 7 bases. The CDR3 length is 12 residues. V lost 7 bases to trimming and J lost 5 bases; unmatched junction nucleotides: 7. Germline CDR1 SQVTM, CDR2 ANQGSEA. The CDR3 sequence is CSADRDRYGYTF. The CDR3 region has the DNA TGCAGCGCCGACCGGGACAGATATGGCTACACCTTC.

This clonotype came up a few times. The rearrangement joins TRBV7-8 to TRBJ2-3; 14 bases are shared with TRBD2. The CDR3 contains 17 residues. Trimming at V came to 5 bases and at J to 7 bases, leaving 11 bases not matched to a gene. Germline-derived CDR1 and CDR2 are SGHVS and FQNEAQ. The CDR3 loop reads CASSTQRTSGGLNTQYF. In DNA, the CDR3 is TGTGCCAGCAGCACCCAGCGGACTAGCGGGGGGCTGAATACGCAGTATTTT.

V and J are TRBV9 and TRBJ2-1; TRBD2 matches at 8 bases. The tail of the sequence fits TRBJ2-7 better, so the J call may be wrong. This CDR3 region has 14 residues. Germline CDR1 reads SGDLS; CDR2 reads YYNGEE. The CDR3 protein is CASDGGGSYNEQYF. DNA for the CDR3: TGTGCCAGCGACGGGGGGGGCTCCTACAATGAGCAGTACTTC.

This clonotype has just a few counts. The CDR3: CATSRDMDTYYGYTF. The CDR3 DNA reads TGTGCCACCAGCAGAGATATGGACACCTACTATGGCTACACCTTC. This chain connects TRBV15 to TRBJ1-2; TRBD1 is a possible D gene (5 bases). V was shortened by 0 bases and J by 3 bases, with 11 bases between the two germline ends. The germline V gene has CDR1 LNHNV and CDR2 YYDKDF (reference sequence). CDR3 length: 15 residues.

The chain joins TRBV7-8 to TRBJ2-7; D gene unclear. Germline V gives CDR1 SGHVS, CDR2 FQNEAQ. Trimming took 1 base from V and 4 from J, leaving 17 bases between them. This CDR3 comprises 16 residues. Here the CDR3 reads CASSLEEARDSYEQYF. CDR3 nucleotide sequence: TGTGCCAGCAGCTTAGAGGAAGCCCGAGATTCGTACGAGCAGTACTTC.

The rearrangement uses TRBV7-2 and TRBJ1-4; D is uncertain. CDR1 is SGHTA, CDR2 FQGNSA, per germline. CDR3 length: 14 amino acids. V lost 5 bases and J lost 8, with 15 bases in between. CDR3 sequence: CASSPGPNSEKLFF. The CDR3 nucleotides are TGTGCCAGCAGCCCCGGCCCTAACTCCGAAAAACTGTTTTTT.

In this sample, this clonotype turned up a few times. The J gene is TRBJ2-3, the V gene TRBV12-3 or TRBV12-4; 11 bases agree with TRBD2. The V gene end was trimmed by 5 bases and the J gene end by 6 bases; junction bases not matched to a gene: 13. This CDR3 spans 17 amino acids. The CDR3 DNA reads TGTGCCAGCAGTCCCCCGGGACTAGCGGACGTCAGGGATACGCAGTATTTT. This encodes CASSPPGLADVRDTQYF.

The CDR3, as DNA: TGCAGTGCTAGCCACGGGAACGGGGAGACCCAGTACTTC. Amino acids: CSASHGNGETQYF. The chain recombines TRBV20-1 with TRBJ2-5; the D gene is possibly TRBD2 (5 bases). Trimming took 3 bases from V and 5 from J, leaving 13 bases between them. Germline lookup yields CDR1 DFQATT and CDR2 SNEGSKA (reference sequence). This CDR3 is 13 amino acids long.

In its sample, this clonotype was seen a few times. CDR3 amino acids: CASGQAGVQETQYF. The CDR3 DNA reads TGTGCCAGCGGGCAAGCGGGGGTCCAGGAGACCCAGTACTTC. This chain links TRBV7-6 with TRBJ2-5; 8 positions match TRBD2. V shed 8 bases and J 5 bases; nucleotides not matched to a gene: 10. From germline, CDR1 is SGHVS and CDR2 FNYEAQ. The CDR3 contains 14 residues. The whole variable domain, filled in from reference TRBV7-6 and TRBJ2-5, reads GAGVSQSPRYKVTKRGQDVALRCDPISGHVSLYWYRQALGQGPEFLTYFNYEAQQDKSGLPNDRFSAERPEGSISTLTIQRTEQRDSAMYRCASGQAGVQETQYFGPGTRLLVL.

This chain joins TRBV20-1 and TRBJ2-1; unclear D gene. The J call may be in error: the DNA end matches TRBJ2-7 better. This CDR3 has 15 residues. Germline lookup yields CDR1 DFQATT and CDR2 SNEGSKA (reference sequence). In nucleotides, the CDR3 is TGCAGTGCTAAAGAAGCCCGCACAGAAGCAACCGAGCAGTACTTC. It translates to CSAKEARTEATEQYF.

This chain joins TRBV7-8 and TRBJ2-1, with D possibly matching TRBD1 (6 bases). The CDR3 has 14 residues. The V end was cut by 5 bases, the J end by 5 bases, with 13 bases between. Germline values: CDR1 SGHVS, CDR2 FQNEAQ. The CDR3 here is CASSPGHNNNEQFF. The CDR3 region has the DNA TGTGCCAGCAGCCCGGGACACAATAACAATGAGCAGTTCTTC.

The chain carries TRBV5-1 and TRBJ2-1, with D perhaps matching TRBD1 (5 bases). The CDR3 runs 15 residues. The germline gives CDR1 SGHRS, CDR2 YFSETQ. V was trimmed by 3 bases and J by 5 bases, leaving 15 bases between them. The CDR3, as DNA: TGCGCCAGCAGCTCTTACGGACACCCGAACAATGAGCAGTTCTTC. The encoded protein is CASSSYGHPNNEQFF.

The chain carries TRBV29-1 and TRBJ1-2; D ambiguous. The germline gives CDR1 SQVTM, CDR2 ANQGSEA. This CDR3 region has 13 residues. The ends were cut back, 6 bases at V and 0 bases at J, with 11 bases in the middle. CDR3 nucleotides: TGCAGCGTCCAGAGAACCACTAACTATGGCTACACCTTC. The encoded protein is CSVQRTTNYGYTF.

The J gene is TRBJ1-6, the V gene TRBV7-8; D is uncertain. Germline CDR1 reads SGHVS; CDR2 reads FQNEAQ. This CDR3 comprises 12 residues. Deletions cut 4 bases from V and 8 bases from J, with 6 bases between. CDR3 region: CASSSGHSPLHF. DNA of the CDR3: TGTGCCAGCAGCTCCGGACATTCACCCCTCCACTTT. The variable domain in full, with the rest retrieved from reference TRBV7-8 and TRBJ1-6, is GAGVSQSPRYKVAKRGQDVALRCDPISGHVSLFWYQQALGQGPEFLTYFQNEAQLDKSGLPSDRFFAERPEGSVSTLKIQRTQQEDSAVYLCASSSGHSPLHFGNGTRLTVT.

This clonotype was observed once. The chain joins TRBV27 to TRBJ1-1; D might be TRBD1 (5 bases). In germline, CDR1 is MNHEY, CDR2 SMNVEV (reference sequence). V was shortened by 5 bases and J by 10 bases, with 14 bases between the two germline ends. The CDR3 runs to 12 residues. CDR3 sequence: CASSGGSGVAFF. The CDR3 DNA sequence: TGTGCCAGCAGTGGGGGGTCGGGTGTAGCTTTCTTT.

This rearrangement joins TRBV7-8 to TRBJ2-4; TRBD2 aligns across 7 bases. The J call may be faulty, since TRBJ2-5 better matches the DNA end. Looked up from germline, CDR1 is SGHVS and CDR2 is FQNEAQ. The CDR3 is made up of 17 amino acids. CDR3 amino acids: CASSAPGGWVGGETQYF. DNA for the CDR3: TGTGCCAGCAGCGCTCCCGGGGGGTGGGTTGGAGGAGAGACCCAGTACTTC.

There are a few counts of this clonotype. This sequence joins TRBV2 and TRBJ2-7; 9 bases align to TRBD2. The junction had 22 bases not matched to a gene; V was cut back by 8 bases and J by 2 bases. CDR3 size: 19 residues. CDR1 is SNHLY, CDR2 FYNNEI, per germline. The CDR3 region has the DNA TGTGCCAGCCGACTGTACAGGGGATCCGGGACTAGCATGACCTACGAGCAGTACTTC. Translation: CASRLYRGSGTSMTYEQYF.